Each of the 8 T cell receptor beta chains below was sequenced from the same sample in a study of technical replicates of blood from several donors. The protocol was immunoSEQ multiplex PCR, while the TCRdb copy is restricted to in-frame clones and leaves out a portion. Of tens of thousands of clones in the sample, 75% to 90% were seen once. Sample: PBMCs. The receptors originated from a human donor in good health. Some clones in this sample may be carry-over from other donors' samples.

This clone qualifies as medium-sized. The genes are TRBV7-9 and TRBJ1-3; D is possibly TRBD1 (6 bases). CDR1 and CDR2 from the germline V gene are SEHNR and FQNEAQ (reference sequence). This CDR3 is built from 13 residues. The V end was cut by 5 bases, the J end by 7 bases, with 12 bases between. CDR3 sequence: CASSPGGQNTIYF. The CDR3 coding sequence is TGTGCCAGCAGCCCCGGTGGACAGAACACCATATATTTT. Variable domain in full (rest from reference TRBV7-9 and TRBJ1-3): DTGVSQNPRHKITKRGQNVTFRCDPISEHNRLYWYRQTLGQGPEFLTYFQNEAQLEKSRLLSDRFSAERPKGSFSTLEIQRTEQGDSAMYLCASSPGGQNTIYFGEGSWLTVV.

This sequence joins TRBV6-4 and TRBJ1-4; D not resolved. V was clipped by 4 bases and J by 8 bases, with 5 bases between them. Germline V gene lookup returns CDR1 MRHNA and CDR2 SNTAGT. The CDR3 has 11 residues. The CDR3 DNA reads TGTGCCAGCAGTGGTGGCGAAAAACTGTTTTTT. It translates to CASSGGEKLFF.

A few counts support this clone. This rearrangement joins TRBV30 to TRBJ1-1; D unresolved. Germline V gene data show CDR1 as GTSNPN and CDR2 as SVGIG (reference sequence). The CDR3 runs to 11 residues. V was shortened by 1 base and J by 7 bases, with 7 bases between the two germline ends. CDR3 sequence: CAWSDTLEAFF. The CDR3 DNA follows: TGTGCCTGGAGTGACACCCTTGAAGCTTTCTTT.

The chain combines TRBV19 with TRBJ2-7; the match to TRBD1 covers 8 bases. V shed 5 bases and J 3 bases; nucleotides not matched to a gene: 9. CDR1 LNHDA and CDR2 SQIVND come from the germline V gene (reference sequence). This CDR3 is 15 amino acids long. CDR3 sequence: CASSDEVTGVYEQYF. In nucleotides, the CDR3 is TGTGCCAGTAGTGATGAGGTGACAGGGGTCTACGAGCAGTACTTC.

This chain uses TRBV7-9 with TRBJ2-2; 8 bases map to TRBD2. This CDR3 is built from 15 residues. Germline CDR1 and CDR2: SEHNR and FQNEAQ (reference sequence). V trimming: 5 bases; J trimming: 6 bases; junction bases outside the gene matches: 8. CDR3 protein: CASSGLAGGPGELFF. DNA for the CDR3: TGTGCCAGCAGCGGTTTGGCGGGGGGCCCCGGGGAGCTGTTTTTT.

The gene calls are TRBV5-1 and TRBJ2-3; 7 positions match TRBD2. The V gene's germline CDR1 is SGHRS and CDR2 YFSETQ. With 6 bases clipped from V and 5 bases from J, the junction kept 12 bases outside the gene matches. The CDR3 is 15 residues long. The CDR3 nucleotides read TGCGCCAGCAATTTCGCGGGGGTAATGGGAGATACGCAGTATTTT. Amino acids: CASNFAGVMGDTQYF.

This clone appeared a few times. The genes are TRBV6-4 and TRBJ2-3; 11 bases match TRBD1. V dropped 3 bases and J dropped 6; count of bases not matched to a gene: 8. Germline V gene sequence: CDR1 MRHNA, CDR2 SNTAGT. The CDR3 is made up of 16 amino acids. The CDR3 DNA follows: TGTGCCAGCAGTGATTCGCGGGACAGGGGGTCGGATACGCAGTATTTT. Protein: CASSDSRDRGSDTQYF.

This clone showed up just a few times. This sequence joins TRBV6-1 and TRBJ2-2; 8 nucleotides match TRBD1. Trimming removed 6 bases from V and 7 bases from J; junction bases left unmatched: 4. This CDR3 comprises 13 residues. The V gene's germline CDR1 is MNHNS and CDR2 SASEGT. CDR3 bases: TGTGCCAGCAGACGACAGGGGAACGGGGAGCTGTTTTTT. Translating gives CASRRQGNGELFF.